Listed here are 12 T cell receptor beta chains from one sample, sequenced in a study of early stage breast cancer tumors. TCRdb's copy holds only in-frame clones and misses some; the assay was immunoSEQ multiplex PCR. The profile shows about 15,000 clones, roughly 84% of them singletons. Input material: normal breast tissue next to the tumor. These receptors all come from a person aged 30-39 years with breast cancer.

This chain links TRBV19 with TRBJ2-4; D might be TRBD1 (5 bases). This CDR3 has 17 amino acids. Germline V gives CDR1 LNHDA, CDR2 SQIVND (reference sequence). Trimming stripped 0 bases from V and 0 bases from J, with 12 bases between. CDR3 DNA: TGTGCCAGTAGTATAGACCGACAGTCAATAGCCAAAAACATTCAGTACTTC. Translation gives CASSIDRQSIAKNIQYF.

This clone was recorded only once. The V and J genes are TRBV4-1 and TRBJ1-3; tentative D call: TRBD1 (5 bases). The V gene's germline CDR1 is MGHRA and CDR2 YSYEKL. The CDR3 length is 16 residues. V gave up 1 base and J gave up 0 bases, with 10 bases separating them. CDR3 residues: CASSQGRGYSGNTIYF. The CDR3 DNA reads as TGCGCCAGCAGCCAAGGGAGGGGTTACTCTGGAAACACCATATATTTT.

The chain combines TRBV6-4 with TRBJ2-4; TRBD2 matches at 8 bases. Germline V gene data show CDR1 as MRHNA and CDR2 as SNTAGT. V was pared by 4 bases and J by 0 bases, with 11 bases of the junction left unmatched. The CDR3 extends over 18 amino acids. CDR3 bases: TGTGCCAGCAGTGGGACTAGCAGTCCTTATTTAGCCAAAAACATTCAGTACTTC. Its protein is CASSGTSSPYLAKNIQYF.

The chain joins TRBV30 to TRBJ2-7; possibly TRBD1 or TRBD2 for D (5 bases each). Germline lookup yields CDR1 GTSNPN and CDR2 SVGIG (reference sequence). The CDR3 contains 15 residues. V lost 3 bases to trimming and J lost 11 bases, with 26 bases between them. The CDR3 sequence is CAWRPATGTNLVEYF. As DNA, the CDR3 is TGTGCCTGGAGGCCTGCTACGGGGACCAACTTAGTTGAGTACTTC.

This clone has just one count. The chain uses TRBV7-7 and TRBJ1-1; D not certain. Germline V gene lookup returns CDR1 SSHAT and CDR2 FNYEAQ (reference sequence). There are 16 residues in the CDR3. Trimming cost V 2 bases and J 8 bases, with 21 bases left between them. The CDR3 reads CASSLKWAPRLGEAFF. CDR3 nucleotides: TGTGCCAGCAGCTTAAAGTGGGCCCCAAGGCTAGGAGAAGCTTTCTTT.

This chain links TRBV30 with TRBJ1-2; D is uncertain. Germline CDR1 GTSNPN, CDR2 SVGIG (reference sequence). The CDR3 extends over 13 amino acids. The V and J ends lost 0 bases and 4 bases respectively, with 9 bases between them. The CDR3 loop reads CAWSVFGTYGYTF. The CDR3 coding sequence is TGTGCCTGGAGTGTATTTGGTACCTATGGCTACACCTTC.

This chain connects TRBV7-9 to TRBJ1-4, with 10 positions matching TRBD1. The CDR3 totals 14 residues. After removal of 5 bases from V and 6 bases from J, the junction contained 3 bases not matched to a gene. Germline V gene lookup returns CDR1 SEHNR and CDR2 FQNEAQ (reference sequence). The CDR3 DNA reads TGTGCCAGCAGCGCGGACAGGGGGGATGAAAAACTGTTTTTT. The encoded protein is CASSADRGDEKLFF.

The chain employs TRBV29-1 and TRBJ2-1; the D is unclear. Germline V gene data show CDR1 as SQVTM and CDR2 as ANQGSEA. The CDR3 covers 11 residues. Trimming took 3 bases from V and 6 from J, leaving 6 bases between them. As DNA, the CDR3 is TGCAGCGTTGAGCTAAGCAATGAGCAGTTCTTC. Encoded protein: CSVELSNEQFF.

V gene TRBV18 combines with J gene TRBJ1-1, with D perhaps matching TRBD1 (6 bases). The CDR3 runs 15 residues. The germline gives CDR1 KGHSH, CDR2 LQKENI. The V gene lost 5 bases and the J gene lost 1 base, with 14 bases spanning the gap. As DNA, the CDR3 is TGTGCCAGCTCAGATGAAAGGGGGGAGAACACTGAAGCTTTCTTT. This codes for CASSDERGENTEAFF.

The J gene is TRBJ1-3, the V gene TRBV7-2; maybe TRBD1 (6 bases). The CDR3 is 14 amino acids. Looked up from germline, CDR1 is SGHTA and CDR2 is FQGNSA. Trimming took off 6 bases at V and 0 bases at J, with 9 bases between the two ends. The DNA for the CDR3 is TGTGCCAGCAGGGGGGGCTCCTCTGGAAACACCATATATTTT. Translating it yields CASRGGSSGNTIYF. Full variable domain (rest looked up from reference TRBV7-2 and TRBJ1-3): GAGVSQSPSNKVTEKGKDVELRCDPISGHTALYWYRQSLGQGLEFLIYFQGNSAPDKSGLPSDRFSAERTGGSVSTLTIQRTQQEDSAVYLCASRGGSSGNTIYFGEGSWLTVV.

The V call is TRBV29-1, the J call TRBJ1-1, with a possible D match to TRBD1 (6 bases). CDR1 is SQVTM, CDR2 ANQGSEA, per germline. The CDR3 runs 12 residues. V lost 7 bases and J 4 bases, leaving 13 bases between the germline ends. The CDR3: CSGGAEGTEAFF. DNA for the CDR3: TGCAGCGGGGGGGCCGAGGGCACTGAAGCTTTCTTT.

The table lists this clone with a few counts. The gene calls are TRBV2 and TRBJ2-7; D may match TRBD1 or TRBD2 (5 bases each). The CDR3 consists of 15 residues. The germline gives CDR1 SNHLY, CDR2 FYNNEI. V gave up 7 bases and J gave up 3 bases, with 19 bases separating them. The chain's CDR3 is CASTTAGQGRYEQYF. CDR3 DNA: TGTGCCAGCACTACCGCAGGGCAGGGACGCTACGAGCAGTACTTC.